This T cell receptor beta chain was sequenced during a study of prognosis after radiotherapy for stage I lung cancer. The wider study: Enrolled patients had stage I non-small cell lung cancer and entered the cohort between 2018 and January 2019. Overall study findings and caveats: Reportedly, metastasis status was linked to differences in TRBV and TRBJ usage frequencies. A drop in unique TCR clone counts was seen after stereotactic body radiation therapy, median around 10,000 versus 6,500.

From genomic DNA, TCR beta CDR3 was amplified by two-round multiplex PCR. Primers specific to each TRBV and TRBJ gene were used in first-round PCR. TCRdb reprocessed the multiplex PCR reads with MiXCR, giving one entry per CDR3 protein. This sample has 20,000 to 30,000 distinct CDR3 sequences; roughly 40% occur once, and the top ten carry roughly 35%. With regard to this clonotype: Its antigen is as yet unknown. It differs at one base from a far larger clone, so likely a read error.

The CDR3 is 14 amino acids. Germline CDR1 and CDR2: MNHEY and SVGAGI. Sequenced here: PBMCs, sampled before or after stereotactic body radiation therapy (not recorded which). This chain uses TRBV6-5 with TRBJ2-5; D is perhaps TRBD1 (6 bases). The J call may be wrong; the DNA end is better matched by TRBJ2-1. The sequence was obtained from a donor at least 50 years old with non-small cell lung cancer. In DNA form, the CDR3 reads TGTGCCAGCAAACCGGTACAGGGTACAAATGAGCAGTTCTTC. It encodes CASKPVQGTNEQFF.